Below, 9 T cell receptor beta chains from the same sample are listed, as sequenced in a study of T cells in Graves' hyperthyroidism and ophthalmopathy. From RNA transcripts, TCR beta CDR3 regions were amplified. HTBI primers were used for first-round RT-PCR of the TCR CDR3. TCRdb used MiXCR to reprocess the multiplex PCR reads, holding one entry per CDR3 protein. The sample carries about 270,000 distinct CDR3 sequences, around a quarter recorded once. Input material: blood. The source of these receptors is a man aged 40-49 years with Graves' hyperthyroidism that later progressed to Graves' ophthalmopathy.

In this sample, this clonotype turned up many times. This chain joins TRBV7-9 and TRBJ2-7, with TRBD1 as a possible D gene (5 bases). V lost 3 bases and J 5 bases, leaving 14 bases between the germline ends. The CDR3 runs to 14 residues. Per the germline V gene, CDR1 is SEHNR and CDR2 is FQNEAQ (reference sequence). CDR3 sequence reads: CASSFGHLVNEQYF. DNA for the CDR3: TGTGCCAGCAGCTTTGGACACCTCGTCAACGAGCAGTACTTC.

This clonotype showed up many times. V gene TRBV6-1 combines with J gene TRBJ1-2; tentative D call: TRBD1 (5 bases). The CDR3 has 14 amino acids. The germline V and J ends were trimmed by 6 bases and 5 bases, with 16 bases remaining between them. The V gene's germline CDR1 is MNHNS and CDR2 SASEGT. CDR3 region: CASRGTHPSYGYTF. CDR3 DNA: TGTGCCAGCAGAGGGACTCACCCTTCTTATGGCTACACCTTC.

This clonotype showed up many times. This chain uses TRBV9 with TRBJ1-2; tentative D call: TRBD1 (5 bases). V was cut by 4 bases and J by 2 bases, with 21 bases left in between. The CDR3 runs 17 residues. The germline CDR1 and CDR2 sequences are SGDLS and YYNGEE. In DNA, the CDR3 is TGTGCCAGCAGCAGCCGTGGGGGAGCTTTGCTCAACTATGGCTACACCTTC. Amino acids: CASSSRGGALLNYGYTF.

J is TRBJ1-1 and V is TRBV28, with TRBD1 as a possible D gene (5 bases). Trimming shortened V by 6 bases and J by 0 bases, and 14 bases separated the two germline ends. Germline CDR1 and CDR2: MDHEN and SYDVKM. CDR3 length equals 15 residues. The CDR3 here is CASRRSTVLNTEAFF. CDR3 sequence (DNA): TGTGCCAGCAGACGCTCGACAGTACTGAACACTGAAGCTTTCTTT. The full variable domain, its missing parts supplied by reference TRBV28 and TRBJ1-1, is DVKVTQSSRYLVKRTGEKVFLECVQDMDHENMFWYRQDPGLGLRLIYFSYDVKMKEKGDIPEGYSVSREKKERFSLILESASTNQTSMYLCASRRSTVLNTEAFFGQGTRLTVV.

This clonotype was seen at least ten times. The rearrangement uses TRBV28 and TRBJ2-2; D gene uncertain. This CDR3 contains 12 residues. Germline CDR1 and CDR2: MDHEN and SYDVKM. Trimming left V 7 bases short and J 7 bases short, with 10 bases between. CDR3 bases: TGTGCCAGCAACGGTCCCGTCGGGGAGCTGTTTTTT. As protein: CASNGPVGELFF.

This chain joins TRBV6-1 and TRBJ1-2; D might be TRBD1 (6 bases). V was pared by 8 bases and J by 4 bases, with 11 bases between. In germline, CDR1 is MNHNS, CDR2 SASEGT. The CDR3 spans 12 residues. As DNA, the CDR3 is TGTGCCAGCGGGGGGGGGCCCTATGGCTACACCTTC. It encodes CASGGGPYGYTF.

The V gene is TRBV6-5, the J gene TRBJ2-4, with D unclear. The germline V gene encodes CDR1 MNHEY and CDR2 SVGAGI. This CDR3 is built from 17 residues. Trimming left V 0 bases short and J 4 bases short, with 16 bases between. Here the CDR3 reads CASSYSYTEPEKNIQYF. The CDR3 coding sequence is TGTGCCAGCAGTTACTCATATACCGAACCGGAAAAAAACATTCAGTACTTC.

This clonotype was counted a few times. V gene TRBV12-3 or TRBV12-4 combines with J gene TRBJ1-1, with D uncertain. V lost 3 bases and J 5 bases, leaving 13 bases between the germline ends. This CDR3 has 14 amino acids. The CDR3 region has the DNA TGTGCCAGCAGTTTTCGCGAGGGAAGGACTGAAGCTTTCTTT. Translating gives CASSFREGRTEAFF.

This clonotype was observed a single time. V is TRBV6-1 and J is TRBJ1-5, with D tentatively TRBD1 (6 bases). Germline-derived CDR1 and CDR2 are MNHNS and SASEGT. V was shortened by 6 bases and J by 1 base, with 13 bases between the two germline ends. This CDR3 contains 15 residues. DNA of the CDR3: TGTGCCAGCAGCAGCAGGGGCGAGAGCAATCAGCCCCAGCATTTT. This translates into CASSSRGESNQPQHF.